The 10 T cell receptor beta chains below all came from one sample that was sequenced in a study of cytomegalovirus exposure and HLA in healthy donors. The PCR had 60 Vbeta and 13 Jbeta primers. The method was immunoSEQ multiplex PCR; TCRdb's version includes in-frame clones alone and lacks a portion of them. The sample records 100,000 to 150,000 clones, around 80% being singletons. Material: PBMCs. These receptors were collected from a man aged 30 to 39 in good health and CMV-seronegative.

The rearrangement links TRBV5-1 to TRBJ1-1; D gene unclear. Trimming took 4 bases from V and 0 from J, leaving 10 bases between them. The CDR3 is made up of 14 amino acids. The germline CDR1 and CDR2 sequences are SGHRS and YFSETQ. DNA for the CDR3: TGCGCCAGCAGCGCCTCAGTTATGAACACTGAAGCTTTCTTT. This translates into CASSASVMNTEAFF. Based on the CDR3 plus reference TRBV5-1 and TRBJ1-1, the full variable domain is KAGVTQTPRYLIKTRGQQVTLSCSPISGHRSVSWYQQTPGQGLQFLFEYFSETQRNKGNFPGRFSGRQFSNSRSEMNVSTLELGDSALYLCASSASVMNTEAFFGQGTRLTVV.

The chain uses TRBV19 and TRBJ1-5; TRBD1 matches 10 bases. Germline trimming cut 6 bases from V and 1 base from J; bases unmatched to any gene: 3. The CDR3 covers 15 residues. The germline V gene encodes CDR1 LNHDA and CDR2 SQIVND (reference sequence). The CDR3 is CASRKGQGSNQPQHF. In DNA form, the CDR3 reads TGTGCCAGTAGAAAGGGACAGGGGAGCAATCAGCCCCAGCATTTT.

This sequence joins TRBV19 and TRBJ1-5, with D possibly matching TRBD1 (5 bases). The CDR3 covers 16 residues. Germline loops: CDR1 LNHDA, CDR2 SQIVND (reference sequence). With 5 bases removed from V and 1 base from J, the gap between germline ends came to 15 bases. Here the CDR3 reads CASSPRQLGSNQPQHF. Here the CDR3 DNA reads TGTGCCAGTAGTCCCAGACAGCTAGGGAGCAATCAGCCCCAGCATTTT.

In the case of this clone: Other nucleotide sequences from this sample produce the same CDR3. CDR3 sequence: CASSPSGSYEQYF. The CDR3, as DNA: TGTGCCAGCAGCCCCAGCGGGAGCTACGAGCAGTACTTC. This rearrangement joins TRBV7-3 to TRBJ2-7; 8 nucleotides match TRBD2. The V gene's germline CDR1 is SGHTA and CDR2 FQGTGA. J was trimmed by 3 bases and V by 5 bases; bases with no gene match: 3. The CDR3 has 13 residues.

The chain recombines TRBV5-1 with TRBJ2-1; D is uncertain. In germline, CDR1 is SGHRS, CDR2 YFSETQ. Trimming shortened V by 4 bases and J by 0 bases, and 11 bases separated the two germline ends. CDR3 length: 15 amino acids. The DNA of the CDR3 is TGCGCCAGCAGCCAACTCACGAGCTCCTACAATGAGCAGTTCTTC. It codes for CASSQLTSSYNEQFF. Looking up the rest from reference TRBV5-1 and TRBJ2-1 gives the full variable domain: KAGVTQTPRYLIKTRGQQVTLSCSPISGHRSVSWYQQTPGQGLQFLFEYFSETQRNKGNFPGRFSGRQFSNSRSEMNVSTLELGDSALYLCASSQLTSSYNEQFFGPGTRLTVL.

The rearrangement uses TRBV7-2 and TRBJ2-5, with D possibly TRBD2 on 6 matching bases. The CDR3 runs 13 residues. CDR1 is SGHTA and CDR2 is FQGNSA in the germline V gene. Trimming stripped 5 bases from V and 5 bases from J, with 12 bases between. CDR3 DNA: TGTGCCAGCAGCCCTCGGAGGGAGGAGACCCAGTACTTC. Amino acid sequence: CASSPRREETQYF.

V usage is TRBV4-3 and J usage is TRBJ2-1; 9 nucleotides agree with TRBD2. V was pared by 5 bases and J by 8 bases, with 4 bases of the junction left unmatched. Germline V gene sequence: CDR1 LGHNA, CDR2 YSLEER. The CDR3 consists of 13 residues. The CDR3 DNA reads as TGCGCCAGCAGCAATAGCGGGGGTGATGAGCAGTTCTTC. The encoded protein is CASSNSGGDEQFF.

The rearrangement uses TRBV6-1 and TRBJ1-2; 8 bases line up with TRBD1. This CDR3 spans 12 amino acids. The V gene end was trimmed by 10 bases and the J gene end by 4 bases; junction bases not matched to a gene: 5. Germline V gene lookup returns CDR1 MNHNS and CDR2 SASEGT. The CDR3 sequence: CATRQGLYGYTF. The CDR3, as DNA: TGTGCCACCCGACAGGGGCTCTATGGCTACACCTTC.

The rearrangement links TRBV28 to TRBJ1-5, with 10 positions matching TRBD1. Trimming cost V 4 bases and J 2 bases; bases outside gene matches: 11. The germline gives CDR1 MDHEN, CDR2 SYDVKM. This CDR3 spans 18 amino acids. CDR3 residues: CASSSPGQGRGGNQPQHF. CDR3 DNA: TGTGCCAGCAGTTCCCCGGGACAGGGGAGAGGTGGCAATCAGCCCCAGCATTTT.

The V call is TRBV5-8, the J call TRBJ1-2, with 12 bases identical to TRBD1. The CDR3 sequence is 17 residues long. Germline trimming cut 4 bases from V and 4 bases from J; bases unmatched to any gene: 11. Per the germline V gene, CDR1 is SGHTS and CDR2 is YDEGEE. CDR3 in amino acids: CASSPGTGGDVSYGYTF. The CDR3 DNA is TGTGCCAGCAGCCCAGGGACAGGGGGCGATGTTAGCTATGGCTACACCTTC.